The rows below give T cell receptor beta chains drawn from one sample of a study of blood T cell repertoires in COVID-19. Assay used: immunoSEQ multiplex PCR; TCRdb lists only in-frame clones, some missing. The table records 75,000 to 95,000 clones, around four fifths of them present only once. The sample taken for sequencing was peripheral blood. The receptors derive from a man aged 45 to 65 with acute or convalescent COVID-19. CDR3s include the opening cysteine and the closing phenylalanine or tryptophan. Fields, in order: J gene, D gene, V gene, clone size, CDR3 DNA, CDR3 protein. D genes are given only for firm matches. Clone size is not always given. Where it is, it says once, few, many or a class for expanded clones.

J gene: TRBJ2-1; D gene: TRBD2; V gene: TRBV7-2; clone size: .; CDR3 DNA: TGTGCCAGCAGCTCGTGGCTAGCGGGGGACAATGAGCAGTTCTTC; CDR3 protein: CASSSWLAGDNEQFF
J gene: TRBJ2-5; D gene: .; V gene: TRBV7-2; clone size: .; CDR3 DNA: TGTGCCAGCAGCTTAGGACGGGGGCAAGAGACCCAGTACTTC; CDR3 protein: CASSLGRGQETQYF
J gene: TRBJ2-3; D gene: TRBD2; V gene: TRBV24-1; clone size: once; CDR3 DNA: TGTGCCACCAGTCCGCCGGGGACTAGCGGGAGAGATACGCAGTATTTT; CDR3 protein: CATSPPGTSGRDTQYF
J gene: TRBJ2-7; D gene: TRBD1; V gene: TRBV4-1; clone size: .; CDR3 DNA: TGCGCCAGCAGCCCTGAAATGGGACAGGGAACCTACGAGCAGTACTTC; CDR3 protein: CASSPEMGQGTYEQYF
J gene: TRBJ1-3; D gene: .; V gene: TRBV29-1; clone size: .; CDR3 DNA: TGCAGCGTTCGGGGATCTGGAAACACCATATATTTT; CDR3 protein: CSVRGSGNTIYF
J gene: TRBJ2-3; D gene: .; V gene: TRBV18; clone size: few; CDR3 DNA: TGTGCCAGCTCACCCAACACAGATACGCAGTATTTT; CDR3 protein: CASSPNTDTQYF
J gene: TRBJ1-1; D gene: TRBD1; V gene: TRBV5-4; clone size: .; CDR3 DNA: TGTGCCAGCAGCCGTACGACAGGGCGGGACACTGAAGCTTTCTTT; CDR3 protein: CASSRTTGRDTEAFF
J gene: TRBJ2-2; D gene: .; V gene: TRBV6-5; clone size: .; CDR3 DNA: TGTGCCAGCAGTTACCATCCAGGGGCGGGCACCGGGGAGCTGTTTTTT; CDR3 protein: CASSYHPGAGTGELFF
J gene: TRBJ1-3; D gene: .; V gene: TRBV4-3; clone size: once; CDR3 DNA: TGCGCCAGCAGCCAAGATAATACAGCCTCTGGAAACACCATATATTTT; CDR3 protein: CASSQDNTASGNTIYF
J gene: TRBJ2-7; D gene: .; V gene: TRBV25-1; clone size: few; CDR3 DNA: TGTGCCAGCAGCCAATCCTACGAGCAGTACTTC; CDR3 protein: CASSQSYEQYF
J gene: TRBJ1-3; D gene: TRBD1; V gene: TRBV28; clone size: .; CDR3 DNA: TGTGCCAGCAGTTCAGGGGGCTCTGGAAACACCATATATTTT; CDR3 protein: CASSSGGSGNTIYF
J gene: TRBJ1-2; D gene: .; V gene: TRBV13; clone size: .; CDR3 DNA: TGTGCCAGCAGCAAGGACAGATCCTATGGCTACACCTTC; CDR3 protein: CASSKDRSYGYTF
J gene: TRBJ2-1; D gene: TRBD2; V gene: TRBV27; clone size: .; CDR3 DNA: TGTGCCAGCATCCCTAGCGGGGTTGAGCTAGTCTACAATGAGCAGTTCTTC; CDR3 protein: CASIPSGVELVYNEQFF
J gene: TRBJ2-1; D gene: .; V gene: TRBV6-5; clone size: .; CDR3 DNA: TGTGCCAGCAGTTACTCCCGGGTGTACAATGAGCAGTTCTTC; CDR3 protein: CASSYSRVYNEQFF
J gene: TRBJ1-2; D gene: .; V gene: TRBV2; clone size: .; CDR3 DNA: TGTGCCAGCAGTGTAGGCGGAGCCTATGGCTACACCTTC; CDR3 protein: CASSVGGAYGYTF